The 12 T cell receptor beta chains below come from one sample, sequenced in a study of cytomegalovirus exposure and HLA in healthy donors. Sequencing used immunoSEQ multiplex PCR; TCRdb keeps in-frame clones, though not all of them. The data hold some 160,000 clones, with 70% to 90% observed a single time. Sequences were obtained from PBMCs. Receptors originate from a man aged 18 to 30 in good health and CMV-seronegative.

This chain connects TRBV19 to TRBJ1-5, with D possibly TRBD1 on 5 matching bases. Germline lookup yields CDR1 LNHDA and CDR2 SQIVND (reference sequence). The CDR3 is 15 amino acids. The germline V and J ends were trimmed by 4 bases and 4 bases, with 14 bases remaining between them. The CDR3 here is CASSNIGEKNQPQHF. Here the CDR3 DNA reads TGTGCCAGTAGTAACATAGGGGAAAAGAATCAGCCCCAGCATTTT.

The chain is built from TRBV4-1 and TRBJ2-7; 8 bases fit TRBD2. The V and J ends lost 1 base and 4 bases, in that order; junction bases with no gene match: 12. The CDR3 length is 17 residues. Germline V gives CDR1 MGHRA, CDR2 YSYEKL. The CDR3 region has the DNA TGCGCCAGCAGCCAAGCGGGAGGGGCGCGATATTTTTACGAGCAGTACTTC. This gives the protein CASSQAGGARYFYEQYF.

The chain uses TRBV2 and TRBJ1-2; 9 bases line up with TRBD1. Germline V lookup: CDR1 SNHLY, CDR2 FYNNEI. The length of the CDR3 is 13 residues. Trimming at V came to 7 bases and at J to 4 bases, leaving 4 bases not matched to a gene. The CDR3 spells CASTGQGPYGYTF. The CDR3 nucleotides are TGTGCCAGCACCGGACAGGGGCCCTATGGCTACACCTTC. The whole variable domain, filled in from reference TRBV2 and TRBJ1-2, reads EPEVTQTPSHQVTQMGQEVILRCVPISNHLYFYWYRQILGQKVEFLVSFYNNEISEKSEIFDDQFSVERPDGSNFTLKIRSTKLEDSAMYFCASTGQGPYGYTFGSGTRLTVV.

The chain uses TRBV10-1 and TRBJ2-2; 8 nucleotides align to TRBD1. The CDR3 has 16 residues. J gave up 3 bases and V 8 bases, and 11 bases lay outside the gene matches. Germline V gene lookup returns CDR1 WNHNN and CDR2 SYGVQD (reference sequence). CDR3 sequence: CASSKLTGVDTGELFF. CDR3 bases: TGCGCCAGCTCTAAATTGACAGGGGTCGACACCGGGGAGCTGTTTTTT.

This clone was seen a handful of times. This rearrangement joins TRBV4-2 to TRBJ2-7; 8 bases map to TRBD1. Germline values: CDR1 LGHNA, CDR2 YNFKEQ. V lost 1 base, J lost 3 bases, and 5 bases stayed unmatched. The CDR3 sequence is 15 residues long. The CDR3 spells CASSQGSGQGYEQYF. The CDR3 coding sequence is TGTGCCAGCAGCCAAGGGAGTGGACAGGGCTACGAGCAGTACTTC.

This rearrangement joins TRBV6-1 to TRBJ1-1; TRBD1 agrees at 10 bases. After removal of 6 bases from V and 7 bases from J, the junction contained 5 bases not matched to a gene. This CDR3 has 13 amino acids. The germline CDR1 and CDR2 sequences are MNHNS and SASEGT. Here the CDR3 DNA reads TGTGCCAGCAGGGCGGGACAGGGGTTTGAAGCTTTCTTT. Translated, it gives CASRAGQGFEAFF.

The chain has TRBV2 and TRBJ1-4; D remains unclear. Trimming left V 3 bases short and J 8 bases short, with 28 bases between. The germline V gene encodes CDR1 SNHLY and CDR2 FYNNEI. The CDR3 spans 19 residues. The CDR3 DNA reads as TGTGCCAGCAGTGAGTTCGCTGCGGGCCGGTTGACACTGGAGGAAAAACTGTTTTTT. It specifies CASSEFAAGRLTLEEKLFF.

The V and J genes are TRBV4-1 and TRBJ2-7; 9 nucleotides match TRBD2. The CDR3 has 15 amino acids. Germline CDR1 is MGHRA and CDR2 is YSYEKL. V lost 4 bases to trimming and J lost 0 bases; unmatched junction nucleotides: 4. The CDR3 is CASSPVAGASYEQYV. The CDR3, as DNA: TGCGCCAGCAGCCCCGTAGCGGGGGCCTCCTACGAGCAGTACGTC.

This chain connects TRBV13 to TRBJ1-2; tentative D call: TRBD1 (6 bases). Looked up from germline, CDR1 is PRHDT and CDR2 is FYEKMQ (reference sequence). The CDR3 spans 16 residues. Trimming removed 3 bases at V and 5 bases at J, with 19 bases between. The CDR3 DNA reads as TGTGCCAGCAGCTTTCTTTCAGGGGAAGATGGGTATGGCTACACCTTC. As protein: CASSFLSGEDGYGYTF.

V and J are TRBV6-6 and TRBJ2-1; D gene unclear. The ends were cut back, 1 base at V and 8 bases at J, with 9 bases in the middle. This CDR3 contains 13 residues. The germline gives CDR1 MNHNY, CDR2 SVGAGI (reference sequence). In DNA, the CDR3 is TGTGCCAGCAGTTACTTTTCAAGCCATGAGCAGTTCTTC. This encodes CASSYFSSHEQFF.

This clone appeared once. The chain has TRBV28 and TRBJ1-3; tentative D call: TRBD1 (5 bases). Trimming shortened V by 9 bases and J by 6 bases, and 18 bases separated the two germline ends. CDR3 length: 14 amino acids. The germline V gene has CDR1 MDHEN and CDR2 SYDVKM. The CDR3 spells CASRGGPKQNTIYF. CDR3 nucleotides: TGTGCCAGTCGGGGGGGACCTAAACAAAACACCATATATTTT.

The chain recombines TRBV7-8 with TRBJ1-5; 8 positions agree with TRBD1. Germline lookup yields CDR1 SGHVS and CDR2 FQNEAQ. The CDR3 runs 18 residues. The V and J ends lost 1 base and 0 bases, in that order; junction bases with no gene match: 8. The CDR3 here is CASSLVAGGFNSNQPQHF. The CDR3 bases are TGTGCCAGCAGCTTAGTAGCAGGGGGCTTTAATAGCAATCAGCCCCAGCATTTT. The full variable domain, its missing parts supplied by reference TRBV7-8 and TRBJ1-5, is GAGVSQSPRYKVAKRGQDVALRCDPISGHVSLFWYQQALGQGPEFLTYFQNEAQLDKSGLPSDRFFAERPEGSVSTLKIQRTQQEDSAVYLCASSLVAGGFNSNQPQHFGDGTRLSIL.